This T cell receptor beta chain stems from a study of precursors of human CD4 cytotoxic T cells (dated by TCRdb to 2017 to 2018). Background on the whole study: The bulk TCR-seq analysis covered CD4+ memory subsets from 13 to 15 donors in total. Sequences for both the TCRalpha and TCRbeta chains came out of the TCR-seq analysis of about 14 donors (table S7). Broader findings and caveats from the paper: A bigger share of IL-7Rhigh TEMRA clonotypes consisted of expanded effector clonotypes than was the case for TEM or TCM clonotypes. Compared with the TCM and TEM subsets, the IL-7Rhigh and IL-7R- TEMRA subsets had more restricted TCR repertoires, marked by lower diversity and more expanded clonotypes. The limitation that the direction of differentiation between precursor and effector cells cannot be definitively established by a human observational design was noted by the authors. Some bulk TCR-seq comparisons included only about 95% of the 14 donors, suggesting not every subset was available for every donor.

CDR1 and CDR2 are read off the germline V gene (reference sequence) as DFQATT and SNEGSKA. The germline ends are 14 bases apart after V is trimmed by 5 bases and J by 5 bases. From the cysteine through the phenylalanine, the CDR3 covers 13 amino acids. Only the CDR3 DNA is retained, 39 bases long and in frame from the first base. To test a precursor-effector relationship among CD4 cytotoxic T cells, bulk UMI-based TCR sequencing was performed on four sorted CD4+ memory subsets (TCM, TEM, IL-7Rhigh TEMRA, IL-7R- TEMRA). The cells came from peripheral blood mononuclear cells that had been isolated from human blood. A word on this clonotype: There is no known antigen for this receptor. No quality values exist for individual bases; no much larger clone is one base distant.

Sequencing relied on an Illumina MiSeq. The authors processed their data as follows. The Shannon-Wiener index, calculated in VDJtools, was used to measure repertoire diversity. A TCRbeta clonotype was considered expanded if its clonotype frequency was 3 or more. In-frame beta chains were kept once TCRdb had trimmed the public reads at Q25 with fastp and called clones with MiXCR. Duplicate CDR3 protein sequences are folded into a single record with the most common DNA and genes. What appears here as the V and J calls and clone size reflects TCRdb's work, not the paper's. For this sample the table gives approximately 490 distinct CDR3 sequences, of which 20% to 25% were detected only once. Roughly 19% of the sample comes from the top ten.

In this chain, TRBV20-1 is recombined with TRBJ2-3; 6 matching bases give a weak D call of TRBD2. Sequenced material: memory CD4+ T cells from blood (PBMCs). This TCR derives from a human donor in good health. The nucleotide sequence is TGCAGTGCTCCCGGGACCGGGGGAGATACGCAGTATTTT. Its protein product is CSAPGTGGDTQYF.